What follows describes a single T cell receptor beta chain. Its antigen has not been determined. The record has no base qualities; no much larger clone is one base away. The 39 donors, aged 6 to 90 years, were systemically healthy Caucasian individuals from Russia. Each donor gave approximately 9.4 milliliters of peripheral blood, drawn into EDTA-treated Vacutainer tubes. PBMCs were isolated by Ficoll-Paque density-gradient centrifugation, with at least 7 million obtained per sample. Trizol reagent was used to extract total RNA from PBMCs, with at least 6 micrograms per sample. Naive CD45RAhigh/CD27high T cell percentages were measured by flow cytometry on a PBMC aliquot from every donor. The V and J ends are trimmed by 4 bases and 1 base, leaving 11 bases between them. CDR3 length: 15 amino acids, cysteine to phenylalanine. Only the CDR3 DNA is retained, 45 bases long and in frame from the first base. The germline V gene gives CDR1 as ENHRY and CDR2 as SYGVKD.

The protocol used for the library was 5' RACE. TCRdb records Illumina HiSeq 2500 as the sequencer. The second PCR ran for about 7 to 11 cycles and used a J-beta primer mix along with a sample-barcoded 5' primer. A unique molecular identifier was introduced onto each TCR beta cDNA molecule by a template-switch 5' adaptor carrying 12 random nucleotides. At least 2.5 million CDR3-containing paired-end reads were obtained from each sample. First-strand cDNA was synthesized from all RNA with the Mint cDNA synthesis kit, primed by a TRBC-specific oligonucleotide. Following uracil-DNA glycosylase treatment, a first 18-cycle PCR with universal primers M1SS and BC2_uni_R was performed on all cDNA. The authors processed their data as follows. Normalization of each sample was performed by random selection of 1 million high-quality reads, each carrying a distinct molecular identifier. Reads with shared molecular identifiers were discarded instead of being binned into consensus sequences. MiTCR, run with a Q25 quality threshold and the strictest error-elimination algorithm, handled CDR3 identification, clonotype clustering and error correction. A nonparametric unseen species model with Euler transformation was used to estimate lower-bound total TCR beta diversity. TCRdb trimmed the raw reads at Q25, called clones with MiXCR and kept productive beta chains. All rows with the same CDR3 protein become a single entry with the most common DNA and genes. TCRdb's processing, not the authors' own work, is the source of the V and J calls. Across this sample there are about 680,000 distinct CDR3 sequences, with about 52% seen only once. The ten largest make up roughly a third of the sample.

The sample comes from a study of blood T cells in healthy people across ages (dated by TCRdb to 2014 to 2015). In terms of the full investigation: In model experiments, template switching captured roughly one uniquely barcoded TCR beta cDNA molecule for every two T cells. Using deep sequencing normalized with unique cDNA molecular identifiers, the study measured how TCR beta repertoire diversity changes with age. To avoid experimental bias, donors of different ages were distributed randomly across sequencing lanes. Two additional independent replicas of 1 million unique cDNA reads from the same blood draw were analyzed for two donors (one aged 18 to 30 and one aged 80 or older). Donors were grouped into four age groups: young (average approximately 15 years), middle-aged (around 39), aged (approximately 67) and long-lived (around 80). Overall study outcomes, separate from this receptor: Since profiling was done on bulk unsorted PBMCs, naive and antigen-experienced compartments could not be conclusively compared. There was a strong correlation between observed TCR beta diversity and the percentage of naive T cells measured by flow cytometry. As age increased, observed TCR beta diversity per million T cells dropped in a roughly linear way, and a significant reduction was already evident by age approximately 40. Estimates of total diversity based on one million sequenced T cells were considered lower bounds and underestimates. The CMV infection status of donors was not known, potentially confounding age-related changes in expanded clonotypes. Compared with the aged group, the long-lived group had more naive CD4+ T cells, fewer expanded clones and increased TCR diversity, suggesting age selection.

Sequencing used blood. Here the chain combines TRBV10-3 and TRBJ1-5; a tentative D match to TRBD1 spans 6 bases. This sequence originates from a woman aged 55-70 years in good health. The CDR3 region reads CAISGGGHSNQPQHF. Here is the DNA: TGTGCCATCAGTGGAGGGGGGCACAGCAATCAGCCCCAGCATTTT.